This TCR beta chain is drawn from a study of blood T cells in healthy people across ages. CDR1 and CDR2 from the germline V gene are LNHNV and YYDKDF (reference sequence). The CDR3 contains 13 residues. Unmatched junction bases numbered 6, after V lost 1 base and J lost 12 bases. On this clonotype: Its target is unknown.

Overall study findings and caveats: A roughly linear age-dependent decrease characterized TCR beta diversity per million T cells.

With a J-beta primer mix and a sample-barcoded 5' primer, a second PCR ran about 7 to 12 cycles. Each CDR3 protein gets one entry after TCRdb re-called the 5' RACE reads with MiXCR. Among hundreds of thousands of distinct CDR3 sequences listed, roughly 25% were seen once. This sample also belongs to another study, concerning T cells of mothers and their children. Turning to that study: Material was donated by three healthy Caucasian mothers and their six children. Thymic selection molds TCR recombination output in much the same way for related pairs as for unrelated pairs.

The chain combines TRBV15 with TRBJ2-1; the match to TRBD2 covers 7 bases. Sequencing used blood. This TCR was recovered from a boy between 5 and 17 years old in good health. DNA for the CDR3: TGTGCCACCAGCAGAGCTAGCGGAACCTCGCAGTTCTTC. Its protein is CATSRASGTSQFF.